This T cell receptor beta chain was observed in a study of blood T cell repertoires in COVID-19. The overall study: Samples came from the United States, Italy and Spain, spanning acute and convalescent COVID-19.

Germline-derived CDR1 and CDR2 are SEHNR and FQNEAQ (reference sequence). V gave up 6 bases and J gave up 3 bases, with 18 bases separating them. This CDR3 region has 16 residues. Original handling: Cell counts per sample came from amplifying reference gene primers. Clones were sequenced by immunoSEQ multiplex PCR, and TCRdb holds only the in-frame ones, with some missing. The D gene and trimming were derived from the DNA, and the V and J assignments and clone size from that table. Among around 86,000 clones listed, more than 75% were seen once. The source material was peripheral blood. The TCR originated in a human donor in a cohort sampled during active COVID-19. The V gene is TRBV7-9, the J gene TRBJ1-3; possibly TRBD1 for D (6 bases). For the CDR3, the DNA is TGTGCCAGCAGAAGATTGACAGGTTCTTATGGAAACACCATATATTTT. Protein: CASRRLTGSYGNTIYF.